These 23 T cell receptor beta chains originate from one sample sequenced in a study of memory CD4+ T cells and cytomegalovirus serostatus. The sort gate was single viable CD3+CD4+CD8-CD45RO+ cells for memory CD4+ T cells. The protocol was immunoSEQ multiplex PCR, while the TCRdb copy is restricted to in-frame clones and leaves out a portion. The table lists about 50,000 clones, over 75% of them singletons, with 0.55% to 0.7% in the top ten. The sample was memory CD4+ T cells from blood. Receptors were obtained from an adult in good health and CMV-seronegative.

The rearrangement joins TRBV5-6 to TRBJ2-5; D not resolved. Germline assignment: CDR1 SGHDT and CDR2 YYEEEE. The CDR3 contains 12 residues. Trimming shortened V by 2 bases and J by 2 bases, and 4 bases separated the two germline ends. The CDR3: CASSFGQETQYF. The CDR3 bases are TGTGCCAGCAGCTTCGGACAAGAGACCCAGTACTTC.

The chain carries TRBV5-6 and TRBJ1-4, with D tentatively TRBD1 (5 bases). The V end was cut by 0 bases, the J end by 3 bases, with 9 bases between. The CDR3 has 15 residues. Per the germline V gene, CDR1 is SGHDT and CDR2 is YYEEEE. In DNA, the CDR3 is TGTGCCAGCAGCTTGGCAGGGTTGGCTAATGAAAAACTGTTTTTT. It codes for CASSLAGLANEKLFF. Variable domain in full (rest from reference TRBV5-6 and TRBJ1-4): DAGVTQSPTHLIKTRGQQVTLRCSPKSGHDTVSWYQQALGQGPQFIFQYYEEEERQRGNFPDRFSGHQFPNYSSELNVNALLLGDSALYLCASSLAGLANEKLFFGSGTQLSVL.

This chain's CDR3 is CASTKTRQGGYTF. The CDR3 DNA follows: TGTGCCAGCACAAAAACAAGGCAGGGTGGCTACACCTTC. V and J are TRBV11-2 and TRBJ1-2; a weak D match, TRBD1 (5 bases). This CDR3 is 13 amino acids long. The germline gives CDR1 SGHAT, CDR2 FQNNGV. Between the trimmed V and J ends, which lost 7 bases and 7 bases, there was a span of 16 bases.

This chain uses TRBV5-1 with TRBJ2-5; D is undetermined. The CDR3 totals 13 residues. The germline V and J ends were trimmed by 1 base and 5 bases, with 9 bases remaining between them. Germline V CDR1 and CDR2: SGHRS, YFSETQ. Written as DNA, the CDR3 is TGCGCCAGCAGCTTGTCTGGTTCGGAGACCCAGTACTTC. Protein product: CASSLSGSETQYF.

The chain recombines TRBV5-1 with TRBJ2-6; D gene ambiguous. CDR1 is SGHRS and CDR2 is YFSETQ in the germline V gene. Trimming took 3 bases from V and 0 from J, leaving 10 bases between them. The CDR3 runs to 16 residues. CDR3 DNA: TGCGCCAGCAGCTCGGGCGTACACTCTGGGGCCAACGTCCTGACTTTC. It translates to CASSSGVHSGANVLTF.

J is TRBJ1-2 and V is TRBV9; 8 nucleotides match TRBD1. The CDR3 extends over 14 amino acids. Losses at the gene ends were 4 bases for V and 4 bases for J; bases not matched to a gene: 6. Germline values: CDR1 SGDLS, CDR2 YYNGEE. The CDR3 DNA is TGTGCCAGCAGCCCCTCGGACAGGGCCTATGGCTACACCTTC. Protein: CASSPSDRAYGYTF. The variable domain in full, with the rest retrieved from reference TRBV9 and TRBJ1-2, is DSGVTQTPKHLITATGQRVTLRCSPRSGDLSVYWYQQSLDQGLQFLIQYYNGEERAKGNILERFSAQQFPDLHSELNLSSLELGDSALYFCASSPSDRAYGYTFGSGTRLTVV.

The chain uses TRBV5-4 and TRBJ1-2, with TRBD1 identical over 8 bases. The CDR3 covers 15 residues. CDR1 is SGHNT, CDR2 YYREEE, per germline (reference sequence). J was trimmed by 6 bases and V by 4 bases; bases with no gene match: 11. The chain's CDR3 is CASSRGTGFFDGYTF. The CDR3 coding sequence is TGTGCCAGCAGCCGAGGGACAGGATTTTTCGATGGCTACACCTTC.

Only one count was recorded for this clone. The chain carries TRBV7-2 and TRBJ1-5; a weak D match, TRBD1 (5 bases). This CDR3 comprises 15 residues. Germline lookup yields CDR1 SGHTA and CDR2 FQGNSA. V lost 4 bases and J 2 bases, leaving 12 bases between the germline ends. The CDR3 here is CASSSGSWGNQPQHF. Written as DNA, the CDR3 is TGTGCCAGCAGCTCAGGGTCCTGGGGCAATCAGCCCCAGCATTTT. Drawing the rest from reference TRBV7-2 and TRBJ1-5, the complete variable domain is GAGVSQSPSNKVTEKGKDVELRCDPISGHTALYWYRQSLGQGLEFLIYFQGNSAPDKSGLPSDRFSAERTGGSVSTLTIQRTQQEDSAVYLCASSSGSWGNQPQHFGDGTRLSIL.

The genes are TRBV19 and TRBJ2-2; 9 bases agree with TRBD2. Trimming removed 6 bases from V and 3 bases from J; junction bases left unmatched: 8. Germline values: CDR1 LNHDA, CDR2 SQIVND (reference sequence). This CDR3 spans 16 amino acids. DNA of the CDR3: TGTGCCAGTAGACGACTAGCGGTCTATCACACCGGGGAGCTGTTTTTT. This gives the protein CASRRLAVYHTGELFF.

This chain uses TRBV30 with TRBJ1-2; D is unclear. V was cut by 3 bases and J by 6 bases, with 17 bases left in between. Germline V CDR1 and CDR2: GTSNPN, SVGIG (reference sequence). The CDR3 contains 14 residues. CDR3 DNA sequence: TGTGCCTGGAGCCGGACGACTCTGAAGGATGGCTACACCTTC. Its protein is CAWSRTTLKDGYTF. Looking up the rest from reference TRBV30 and TRBJ1-2 gives the full variable domain: SQTIHQWPATLVQPVGSPLSLECTVEGTSNPNLYWYRQAAGRGLQLLFYSVGIGQISSEVPQNLSASRPQDRQFILSSKKLLLSDSGFYLCAWSRTTLKDGYTFGSGTRLTVV.

The rearrangement links TRBV7-3 to TRBJ1-1; 7 bases map to TRBD1. The V segment lost 1 base and the J segment 6 bases; nucleotides outside the gene matches: 5. This CDR3 is built from 14 residues. Per the germline V gene, CDR1 is SGHTA and CDR2 is FQGTGA. In DNA form, the CDR3 reads TGTGCCAGCAGCTTAAACCCCGGACAGGCTGAAGCTTTCTTT. Protein: CASSLNPGQAEAFF.

The J gene is TRBJ1-1, the V gene TRBV6-6; D unclear. The germline V gene encodes CDR1 MNHNY and CDR2 SVGAGI (reference sequence). Trimming took off 2 bases at V and 10 bases at J, with 8 bases between the two ends. The CDR3 runs 11 residues. In DNA form, the CDR3 reads TGTGCCAGCAGTTACGGATCGGGAGCTTTCTTT. This encodes CASSYGSGAFF.

The chain employs TRBV18 and TRBJ1-2; D is perhaps TRBD1 (5 bases). Germline V lookup: CDR1 KGHSH, CDR2 LQKENI. V lost 6 bases to trimming and J lost 8 bases, with 16 bases between them. CDR3 length: 13 residues. The CDR3 sequence: CASSYGHIQGYTF. The CDR3, as DNA: TGTGCCAGCTCGTATGGACACATTCAGGGCTACACCTTC.

V and J are TRBV7-7 and TRBJ2-5; D call uncertain. V gave up 1 base and J gave up 2 bases, with 5 bases separating them. Looked up from germline, CDR1 is SSHAT and CDR2 is FNYEAQ (reference sequence). This CDR3 region has 13 residues. In DNA form, the CDR3 reads TGTGCCAGCAGCTTAGGCAGACAAGAGACCCAGTACTTC. Protein product: CASSLGRQETQYF.

This clone has more than one count but fewer than ten. The chain recombines TRBV9 with TRBJ2-1; D might be TRBD2 (5 bases). V was cut by 3 bases and J by 0 bases, with 10 bases left in between. Germline values: CDR1 SGDLS, CDR2 YYNGEE. This CDR3 contains 15 residues. The CDR3 spells CASSEGSASYNEQFF. The DNA of the CDR3 is TGTGCCAGCAGCGAGGGTAGCGCCTCCTACAATGAGCAGTTCTTC.

The V gene is TRBV5-4, the J gene TRBJ1-2; D is undetermined. The CDR3 is 16 amino acids. V gave up 4 bases and J gave up 1 base, with 17 bases separating them. Germline V gives CDR1 SGHNT, CDR2 YYREEE (reference sequence). The CDR3 loop reads CASSPPSGRSNYGYTF. The CDR3 coding sequence is TGTGCCAGCAGCCCTCCTTCCGGCCGGAGTAACTATGGCTACACCTTC. Full variable domain (missing parts from reference TRBV5-4 and TRBJ1-2): ETGVTQSPTHLIKTRGQQVTLRCSSQSGHNTVSWYQQALGQGPQFIFQYYREEENGRGNFPPRFSGLQFPNYSSELNVNALELDDSALYLCASSPPSGRSNYGYTFGSGTRLTVV.

This clone showed up just a few times. The chain couples TRBV9 to TRBJ1-3; a weak D match, TRBD1 (6 bases). Germline V CDR1 and CDR2: SGDLS, YYNGEE. With 4 bases removed from V and 3 bases from J, the gap between germline ends came to 17 bases. The CDR3 loop spans 16 amino acids. CDR3 protein: CASSPRGGAYGNTIYF. The CDR3 region has the DNA TGTGCCAGCAGCCCTCGTGGGGGGGCGTATGGAAACACCATATATTTT.

The chain is built from TRBV6-6 and TRBJ2-3, with D maybe TRBD1 (8 bases). V lost 10 bases, J lost 1 base, and 12 bases lay in between. Germline V gene data show CDR1 as MNHNY and CDR2 as SVGAGI (reference sequence). CDR3 size: 13 residues. The CDR3 region has the DNA TGTGCCAACAGGGGGGGAGGCACAGATACGCAGTATTTT. Translation: CANRGGGTDTQYF.

This chain connects TRBV7-9 to TRBJ2-1; D may be TRBD1 or TRBD2 (5 bases each). CDR3 length: 12 amino acids. Trimming pared 2 bases from V and 8 bases from J, leaving 7 bases between. In germline, CDR1 is SEHNR, CDR2 FQNEAQ (reference sequence). The CDR3 bases are TGTGCCAGCAGCTTACGAGGGGATGAGCAGTTCTTC. Translating gives CASSLRGDEQFF.

The chain links TRBV6-1 to TRBJ2-5; D is uncertain. V was clipped by 6 bases and J by 2 bases, with 10 bases between them. The germline V gene encodes CDR1 MNHNS and CDR2 SASEGT. This CDR3 region has 13 residues. CDR3: CASRYHRQETQYF. The CDR3 bases are TGTGCCAGCAGGTACCACAGACAAGAGACCCAGTACTTC.

This chain connects TRBV11-1 to TRBJ2-7; 10 bases match TRBD1. The CDR3 consists of 15 residues. Germline trimming cut 8 bases from V and 0 bases from J; bases unmatched to any gene: 7. Per the germline V gene, CDR1 is SGHAT and CDR2 is FQDESV (reference sequence). CDR3 sequence: CASQDRDRGSYEQYF. In nucleotides, the CDR3 is TGTGCCAGCCAGGACCGGGACAGGGGCTCCTACGAGCAGTACTTC.

The V and J genes are TRBV5-1 and TRBJ1-2; 12 nucleotides agree with TRBD1. Germline CDR1 and CDR2: SGHRS and YFSETQ. The junction had 5 bases not matched to a gene; V was cut back by 7 bases and J by 4 bases. The CDR3 extends over 14 amino acids. The CDR3 DNA follows: TGCGCCAGCGGGACAGGGGGCGCCGGCTATGGCTACACCTTC. Protein sequence: CASGTGGAGYGYTF.

The chain recombines TRBV27 with TRBJ1-3; the D is unclear. Germline loops: CDR1 MNHEY, CDR2 SMNVEV (reference sequence). Trimming cost V 2 bases and J 0 bases, with 5 bases left between them. The CDR3 runs 14 residues. CDR3: CASSLRPSGNTIYF. In DNA form, the CDR3 reads TGTGCCAGCAGTTTACGACCCTCTGGAAACACCATATATTTT.